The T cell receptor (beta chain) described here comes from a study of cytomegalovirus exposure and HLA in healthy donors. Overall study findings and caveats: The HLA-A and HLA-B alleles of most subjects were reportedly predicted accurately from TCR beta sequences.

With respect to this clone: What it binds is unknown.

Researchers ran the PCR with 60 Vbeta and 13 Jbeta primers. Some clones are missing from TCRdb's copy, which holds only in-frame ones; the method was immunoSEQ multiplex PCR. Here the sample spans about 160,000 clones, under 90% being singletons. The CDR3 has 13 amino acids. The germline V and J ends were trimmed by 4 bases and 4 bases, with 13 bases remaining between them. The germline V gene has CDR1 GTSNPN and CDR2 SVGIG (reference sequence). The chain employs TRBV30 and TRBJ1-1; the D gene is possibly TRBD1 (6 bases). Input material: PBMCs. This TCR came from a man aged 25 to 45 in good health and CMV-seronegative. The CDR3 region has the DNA TGTGCCTGGAACTACAGGGTAGGCACTGAAGCTTTCTTT. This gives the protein CAWNYRVGTEAFF.